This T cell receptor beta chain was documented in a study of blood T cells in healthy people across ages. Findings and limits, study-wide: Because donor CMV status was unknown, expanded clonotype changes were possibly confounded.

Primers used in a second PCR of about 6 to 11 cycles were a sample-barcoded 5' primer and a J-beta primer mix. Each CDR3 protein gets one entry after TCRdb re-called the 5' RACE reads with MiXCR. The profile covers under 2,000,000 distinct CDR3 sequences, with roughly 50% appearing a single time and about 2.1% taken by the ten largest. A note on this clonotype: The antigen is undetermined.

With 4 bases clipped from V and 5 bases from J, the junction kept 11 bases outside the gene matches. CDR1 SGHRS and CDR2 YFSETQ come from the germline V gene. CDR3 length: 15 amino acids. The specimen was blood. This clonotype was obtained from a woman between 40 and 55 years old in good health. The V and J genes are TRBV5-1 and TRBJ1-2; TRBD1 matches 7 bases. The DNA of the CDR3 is TGCGCCAGCAGCGCCGGGACAGCGAATAATTATGGCTACACCTTC. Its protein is CASSAGTANNYGYTF.